This T cell receptor beta chain was documented in a study of response to subunit inactivated influenza vaccine. Study results and caveats: Few new T cells, the authors suggested, are recruited by each seasonal influenza vaccination.

Trimming took 5 bases from V and 4 from J, leaving 17 bases between them. The CDR3 spans 15 residues. Germline CDR1 reads SGHTA; CDR2 reads FQGNSA. In its sample, this clonotype was seen a few times. The target antigen is unknown. TCRdb processed the RT-PCR reads anew with MiXCR; each CDR3 protein has one entry. The table lists roughly 700,000 distinct CDR3 sequences, around 14% of them singletons. The TCR sequence derives from a man aged 45-60 years who received an inactivated influenza vaccine. The sample was PBMCs from blood, taken 14 to 15 days before vaccination. The chain has TRBV7-2 and TRBJ1-1; D gene uncertain. For the CDR3, the DNA is TGTGCCAGCAGCCGAACTCCGGACCGCCGCACTGAAGCTTTCTTT. Translated: CASSRTPDRRTEAFF.